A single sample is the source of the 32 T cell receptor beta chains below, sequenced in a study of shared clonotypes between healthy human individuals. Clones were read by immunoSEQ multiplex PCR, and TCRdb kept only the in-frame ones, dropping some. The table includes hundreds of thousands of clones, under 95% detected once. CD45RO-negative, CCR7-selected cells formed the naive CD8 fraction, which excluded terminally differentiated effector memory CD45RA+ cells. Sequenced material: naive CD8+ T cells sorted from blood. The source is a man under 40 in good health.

This chain's CDR3 is CASSILGQPQHF. CDR3 nucleotides: TGTGCCAGCAGTATATTGGGTCAGCCCCAGCATTTT. The V gene is TRBV27, the J gene TRBJ1-5, with D unclear. The CDR3 runs 12 residues. V lost 5 bases and J lost 6, with 8 bases in between. In germline, CDR1 is MNHEY, CDR2 SMNVEV (reference sequence).

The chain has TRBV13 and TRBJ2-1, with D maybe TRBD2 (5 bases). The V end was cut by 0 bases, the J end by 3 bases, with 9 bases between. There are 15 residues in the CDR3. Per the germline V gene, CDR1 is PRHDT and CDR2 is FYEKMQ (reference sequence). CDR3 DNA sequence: TGTGCCAGCAGCTTAGGTAGCGCCGGCTACAATGAGCAGTTCTTC. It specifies CASSLGSAGYNEQFF. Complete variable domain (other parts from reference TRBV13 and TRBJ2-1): AAGVIQSPRHLIKEKRETATLKCYPIPRHDTVYWYQQGPGQDPQFLISFYEKMQSDKGSIPDRFSAQQFSDYHSELNMSSLELGDSALYFCASSLGSAGYNEQFFGPGTRLTVL.

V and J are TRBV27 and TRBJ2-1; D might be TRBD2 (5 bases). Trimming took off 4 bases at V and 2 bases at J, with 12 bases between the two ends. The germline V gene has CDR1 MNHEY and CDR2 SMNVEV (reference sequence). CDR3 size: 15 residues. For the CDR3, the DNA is TGTGCCAGCAGTTCCGACTGGGGAGCCTACAATGAGCAGTTCTTC. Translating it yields CASSSDWGAYNEQFF.

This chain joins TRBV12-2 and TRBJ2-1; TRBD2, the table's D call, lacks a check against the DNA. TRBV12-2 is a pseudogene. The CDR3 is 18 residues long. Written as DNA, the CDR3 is TGTGCAAGTCGCTTATCCTCGGGGGGACTAGCGGGAGTCTATGAGCAGTTCTTC. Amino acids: CASRLSSGGLAGVYEQFF.

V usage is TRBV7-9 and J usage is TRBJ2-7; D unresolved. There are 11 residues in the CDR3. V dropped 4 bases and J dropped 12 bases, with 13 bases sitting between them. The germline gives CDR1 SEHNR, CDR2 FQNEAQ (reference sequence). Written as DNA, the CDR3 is TGTGCCAGCAGCTCCCCGAGGAGTTGGTACTTC. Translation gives CASSSPRSWYF.

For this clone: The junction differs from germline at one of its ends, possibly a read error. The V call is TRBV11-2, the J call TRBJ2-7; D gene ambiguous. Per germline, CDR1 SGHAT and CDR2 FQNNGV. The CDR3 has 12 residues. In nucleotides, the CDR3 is TGTGCCAGCAGCTTAATCCAGGAGAGGTATTTCTTC. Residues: CASSLIQERYFF.

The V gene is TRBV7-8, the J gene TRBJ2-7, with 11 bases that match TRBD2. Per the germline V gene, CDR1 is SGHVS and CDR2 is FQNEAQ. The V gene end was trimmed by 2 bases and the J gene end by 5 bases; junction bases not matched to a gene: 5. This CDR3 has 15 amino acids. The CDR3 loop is CASSLTSGSLDEQYF. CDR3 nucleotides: TGTGCCAGCAGCTTAACTAGCGGGAGCCTCGACGAGCAGTACTTC.

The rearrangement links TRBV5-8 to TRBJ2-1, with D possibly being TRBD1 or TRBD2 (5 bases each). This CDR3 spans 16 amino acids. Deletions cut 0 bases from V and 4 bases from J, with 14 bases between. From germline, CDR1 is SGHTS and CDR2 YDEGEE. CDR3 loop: CASSLAVRDPYNEQFF. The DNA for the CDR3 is TGTGCCAGCAGCTTGGCAGTCCGGGACCCTTACAATGAGCAGTTCTTC.

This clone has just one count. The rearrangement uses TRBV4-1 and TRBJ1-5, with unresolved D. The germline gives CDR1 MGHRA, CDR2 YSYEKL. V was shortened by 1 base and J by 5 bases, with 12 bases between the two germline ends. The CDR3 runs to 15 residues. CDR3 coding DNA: TGCGCCAGCAGCCAAGCCGCTCTGAGGTATCAGCCCCAGCATTTT. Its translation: CASSQAALRYQPQHF.

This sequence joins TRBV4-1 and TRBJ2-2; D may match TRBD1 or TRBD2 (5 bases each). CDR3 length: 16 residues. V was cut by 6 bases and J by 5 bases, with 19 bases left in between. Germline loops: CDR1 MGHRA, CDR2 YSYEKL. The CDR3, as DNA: TGCGCCAGCAGTTCATTCACCGGGGCATCGACCGGGGAGCTGTTTTTT. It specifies CASSSFTGASTGELFF.

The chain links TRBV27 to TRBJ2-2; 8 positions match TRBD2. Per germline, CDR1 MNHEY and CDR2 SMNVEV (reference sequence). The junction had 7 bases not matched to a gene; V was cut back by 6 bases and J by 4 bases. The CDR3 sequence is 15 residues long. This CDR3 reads CASSGLAGGTGELFF. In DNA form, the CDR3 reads TGTGCCAGCAGCGGACTGGCGGGGGGCACCGGGGAGCTGTTTTTT.

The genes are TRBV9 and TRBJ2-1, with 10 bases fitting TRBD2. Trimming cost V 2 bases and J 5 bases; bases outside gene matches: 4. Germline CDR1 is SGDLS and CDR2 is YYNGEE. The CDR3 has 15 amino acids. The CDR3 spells CASSVSGRSDNEQFF. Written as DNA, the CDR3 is TGTGCCAGCAGCGTTAGCGGGAGGTCCGACAATGAGCAGTTCTTC.

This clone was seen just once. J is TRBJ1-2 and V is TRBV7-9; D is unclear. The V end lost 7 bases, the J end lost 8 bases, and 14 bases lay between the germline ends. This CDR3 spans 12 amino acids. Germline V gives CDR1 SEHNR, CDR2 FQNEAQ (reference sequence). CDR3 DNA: TGTGCCAGCACCCCGGACGCCTTCGGCTACACCTTC. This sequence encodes CASTPDAFGYTF.

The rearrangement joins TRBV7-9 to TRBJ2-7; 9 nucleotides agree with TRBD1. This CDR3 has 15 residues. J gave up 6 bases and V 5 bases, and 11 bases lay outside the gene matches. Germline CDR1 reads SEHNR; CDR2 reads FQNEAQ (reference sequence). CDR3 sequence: CASSVSSGQGIEQYF. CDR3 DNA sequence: TGTGCCAGCAGCGTAAGCTCGGGACAGGGAATCGAGCAGTACTTC. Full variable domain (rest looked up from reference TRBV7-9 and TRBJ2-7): DTGVSQNPRHKITKRGQNVTFRCDPISEHNRLYWYRQTLGQGPEFLTYFQNEAQLEKSRLLSDRFSAERPKGSFSTLEIQRTEQGDSAMYLCASSVSSGQGIEQYFGPGTRLTVT.

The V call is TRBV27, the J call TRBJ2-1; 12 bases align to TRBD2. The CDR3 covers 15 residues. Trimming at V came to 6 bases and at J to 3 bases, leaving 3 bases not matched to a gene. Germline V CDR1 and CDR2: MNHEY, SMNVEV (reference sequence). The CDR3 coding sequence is TGTGCCAGCAGCAAGACTAGCGGGAGCTACAATGAGCAGTTCTTC. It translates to CASSKTSGSYNEQFF.

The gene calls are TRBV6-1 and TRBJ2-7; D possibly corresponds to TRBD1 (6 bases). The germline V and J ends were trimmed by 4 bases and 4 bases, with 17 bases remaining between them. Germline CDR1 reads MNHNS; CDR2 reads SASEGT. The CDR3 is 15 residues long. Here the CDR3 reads CASSGNPQGEYEQYF. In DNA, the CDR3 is TGTGCCAGCAGTGGGAATCCACAGGGAGAGTACGAGCAGTACTTC.

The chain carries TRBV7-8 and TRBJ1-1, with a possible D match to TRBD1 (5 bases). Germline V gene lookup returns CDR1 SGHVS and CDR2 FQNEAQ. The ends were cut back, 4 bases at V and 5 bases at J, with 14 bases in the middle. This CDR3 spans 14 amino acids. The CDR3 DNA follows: TGTGCCAGCAGCTCCAGGACCGGGGGGACTGAAGCTTTCTTT. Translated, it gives CASSSRTGGTEAFF.

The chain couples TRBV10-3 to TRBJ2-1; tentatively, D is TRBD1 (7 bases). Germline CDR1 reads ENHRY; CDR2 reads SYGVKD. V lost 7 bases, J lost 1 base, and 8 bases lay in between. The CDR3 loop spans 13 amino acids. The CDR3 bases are TGTGCCATCACAGGGGGGTCCTACAATGAGCAGTTCTTC. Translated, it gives CAITGGSYNEQFF.

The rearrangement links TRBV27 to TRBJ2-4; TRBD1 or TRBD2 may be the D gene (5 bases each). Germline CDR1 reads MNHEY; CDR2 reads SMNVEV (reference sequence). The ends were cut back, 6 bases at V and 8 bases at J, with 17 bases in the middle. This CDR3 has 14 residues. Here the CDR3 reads CASSPRDPRDIQYF. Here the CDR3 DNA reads TGTGCCAGCAGCCCCAGGGACCCGAGGGACATTCAGTACTTC.

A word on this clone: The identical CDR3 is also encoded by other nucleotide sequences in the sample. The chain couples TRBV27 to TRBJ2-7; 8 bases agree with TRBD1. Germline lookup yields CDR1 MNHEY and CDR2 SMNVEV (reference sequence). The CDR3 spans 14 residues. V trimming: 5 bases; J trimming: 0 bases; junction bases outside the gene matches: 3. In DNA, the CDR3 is TGTGCCAGCAGTCTAGGGACAGGCTCCTACGAGCAGTACTTC. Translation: CASSLGTGSYEQYF.

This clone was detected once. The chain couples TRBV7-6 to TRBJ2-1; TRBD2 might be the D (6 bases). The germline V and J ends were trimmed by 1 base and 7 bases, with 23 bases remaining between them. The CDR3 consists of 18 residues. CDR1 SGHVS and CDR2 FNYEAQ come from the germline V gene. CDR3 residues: CASSLDGSGEAVGNEQFF. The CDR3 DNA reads TGTGCCAGCAGCTTAGATGGTTCGGGAGAGGCTGTAGGTAATGAGCAGTTCTTC. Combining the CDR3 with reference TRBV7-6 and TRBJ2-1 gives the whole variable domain GAGVSQSPRYKVTKRGQDVALRCDPISGHVSLYWYRQALGQGPEFLTYFNYEAQQDKSGLPNDRFSAERPEGSISTLTIQRTEQRDSAMYRCASSLDGSGEAVGNEQFFGPGTRLTVL.

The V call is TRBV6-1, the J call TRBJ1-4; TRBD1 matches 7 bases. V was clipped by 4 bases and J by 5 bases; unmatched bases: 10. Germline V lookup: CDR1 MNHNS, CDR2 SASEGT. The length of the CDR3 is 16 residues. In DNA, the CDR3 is TGTGCCAGCAGTGTTCAATACAGGGGTCTAAATGAAAAACTGTTTTTT. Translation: CASSVQYRGLNEKLFF.

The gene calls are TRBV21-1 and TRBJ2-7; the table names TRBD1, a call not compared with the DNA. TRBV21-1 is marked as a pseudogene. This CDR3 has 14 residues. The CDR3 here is CASSTRDRAYEQYF. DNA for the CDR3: TGTGCCAGCAGCACCCGGGACAGGGCCTACGAGCAGTACTTC.

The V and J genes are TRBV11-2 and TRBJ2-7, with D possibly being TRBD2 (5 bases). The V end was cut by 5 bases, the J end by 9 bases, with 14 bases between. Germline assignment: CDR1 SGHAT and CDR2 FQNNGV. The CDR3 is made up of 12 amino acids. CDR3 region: CASSLDSVVQYF. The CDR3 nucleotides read TGTGCCAGCAGCCTGGACTCCGTGGTGCAGTACTTC.

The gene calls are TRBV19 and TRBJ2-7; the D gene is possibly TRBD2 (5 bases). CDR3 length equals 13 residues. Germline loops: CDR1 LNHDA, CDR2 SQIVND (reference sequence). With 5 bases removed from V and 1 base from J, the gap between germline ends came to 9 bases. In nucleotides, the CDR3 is TGTGCCAGTAGTGAAGGGAGTTCCTACGAGCAGTACTTC. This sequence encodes CASSEGSSYEQYF.

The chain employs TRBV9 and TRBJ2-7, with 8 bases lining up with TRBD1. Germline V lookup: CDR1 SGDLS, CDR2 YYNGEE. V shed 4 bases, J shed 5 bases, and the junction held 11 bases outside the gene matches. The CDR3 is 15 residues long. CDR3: CASSPGGDRFHEQYF. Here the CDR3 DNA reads TGTGCCAGCAGCCCCGGAGGGGACAGGTTCCACGAGCAGTACTTC.

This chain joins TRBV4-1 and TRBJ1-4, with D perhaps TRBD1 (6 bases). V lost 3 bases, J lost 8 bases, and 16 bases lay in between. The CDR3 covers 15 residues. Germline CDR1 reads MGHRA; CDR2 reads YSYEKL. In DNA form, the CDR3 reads TGCGCCAGCAGCCAGACCGGGACAAAAGAGGAAAAACTGTTTTTT. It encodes CASSQTGTKEEKLFF.

As DNA, the CDR3 is TGTGCCAGCAGACAGACAGGCTCTGGAAACACCATATATTTT. Its translation is CASRQTGSGNTIYF. The chain joins TRBV27 to TRBJ1-3; D is possibly TRBD1 (6 bases). The germline V gene encodes CDR1 MNHEY and CDR2 SMNVEV (reference sequence). The ends were cut back, 6 bases at V and 0 bases at J, with 9 bases in the middle. This CDR3 has 14 residues.

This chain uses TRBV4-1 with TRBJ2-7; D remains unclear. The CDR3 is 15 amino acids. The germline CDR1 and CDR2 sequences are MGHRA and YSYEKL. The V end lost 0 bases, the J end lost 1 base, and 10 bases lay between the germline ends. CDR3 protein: CASSQEGTVSYEQYF. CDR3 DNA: TGCGCCAGCAGCCAAGAAGGTACCGTTTCCTACGAGCAGTACTTC.

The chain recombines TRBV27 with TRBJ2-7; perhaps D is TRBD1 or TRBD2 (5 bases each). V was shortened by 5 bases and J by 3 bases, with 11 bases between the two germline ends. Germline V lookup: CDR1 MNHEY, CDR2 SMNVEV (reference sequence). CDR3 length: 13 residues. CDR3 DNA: TGTGCCAGCAGTACAGGACTGGGCTACGAGCAGTACTTC. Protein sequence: CASSTGLGYEQYF.

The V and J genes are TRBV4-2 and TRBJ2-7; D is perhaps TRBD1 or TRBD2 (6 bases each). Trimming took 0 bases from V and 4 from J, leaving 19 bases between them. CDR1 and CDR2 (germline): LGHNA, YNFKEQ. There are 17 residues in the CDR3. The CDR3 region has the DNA TGTGCCAGCAGCCAAGATTTGGAACAGGGAGGCGGATACGAGCAGTACTTC. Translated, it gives CASSQDLEQGGGYEQYF.

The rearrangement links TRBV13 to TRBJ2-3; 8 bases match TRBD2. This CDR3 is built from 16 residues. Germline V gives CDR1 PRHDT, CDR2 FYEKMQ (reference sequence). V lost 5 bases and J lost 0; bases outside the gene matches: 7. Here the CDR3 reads CASSPAGEASTDTQYF. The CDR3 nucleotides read TGTGCCAGCAGCCCAGCGGGAGAGGCTAGCACAGATACGCAGTATTTT.